Listed below are T cell receptor beta chains from one sample, sequenced in a study of cytomegalovirus exposure and HLA in healthy donors. TCRdb keeps only in-frame clones here, not all; method: immunoSEQ multiplex PCR. The data show under 200,000 clones, approximately 85% seen once. Source material: PBMCs. The receptors derive from a girl aged 2 to 9 in good health and CMV-seropositive. The CDR3 runs from the conserved cysteine through the conserved F or W. The D gene is left open where the match is weak. The size field is filled for only some rows; it gives once, few, many or a size class.

V gene	D gene	J gene	clone size	CDR3 protein	CDR3 DNA
TRBV2	-	TRBJ1-1	few	CASSVGGWTEAFF	TGTGCCAGCAGTGTTGGAGGCTGGACTGAAGCTTTCTTT
TRBV30	TRBD2	TRBJ2-3	-	CAWSGIGLAGADTQYF	TGTGCCTGGAGTGGCATCGGACTAGCGGGAGCAGATACGCAGTATTTT
TRBV29-1	-	TRBJ1-2	-	CSVEGRGNYGYTF	TGCAGCGTTGAAGGCAGGGGAAACTATGGCTACACCTTC
TRBV15	TRBD2	TRBJ2-3	-	CATSREAGGWTSTDTQYF	TGTGCCACCAGCAGAGAAGCGGGAGGGTGGACTAGCACAGATACGCAGTATTTT
TRBV18	TRBD2	TRBJ2-5	few	CASSGGLAVQETQYF	TGTGCCAGCTCAGGAGGACTAGCGGTGCAAGAGACCCAGTACTTC
TRBV5-1	TRBD1	TRBJ1-1	-	CASSFSGTGITEAFF	TGCGCCAGCAGCTTCTCAGGGACAGGGATCACTGAAGCTTTCTTT
TRBV5-1	-	TRBJ1-2	few	CASSSTGANYGYTF	TGCGCCAGCAGCTCTACGGGGGCTAACTATGGCTACACCTTC
TRBV30	TRBD2	TRBJ2-7	-	CAWSGFGTSGYEQYF	TGTGCCTGGAGTGGCTTCGGGACTAGCGGTTACGAGCAGTACTTC
TRBV7-2	TRBD1	TRBJ1-5	-	CASSLTGGSPHQPQHF	TGTGCCAGCAGCCTGACAGGGGGAAGTCCCCATCAGCCCCAGCATTTT
TRBV13	TRBD1	TRBJ1-2	-	CASSLGQGAWYGYTF	TGTGCCAGCAGCTTAGGGCAGGGGGCATGGTATGGCTACACCTTC
TRBV28	-	TRBJ2-5	once	CASRSHGLPGETQYF	TGTGCCAGCAGGTCCCATGGTCTCCCGGGGGAGACCCAGTACTTC
TRBV4-1	-	TRBJ2-1	-	CASSHPGGYNEQFF	TGCGCCAGCAGCCACCCCGGGGGTTACAATGAGCAGTTCTTC
TRBV27	TRBD1	TRBJ1-3	-	CASSPGQGPMNTIYF	TGTGCCAGCAGTCCCGGACAGGGCCCTATGAACACCATATATTTT
TRBV20-1	-	TRBJ2-7	-	CSAPRSYEQYF	TGCAGTGCCCCCAGGTCCTACGAGCAGTACTTC
TRBV28	-	TRBJ1-2	-	CASSLVGVGGANYGYTF	TGTGCCAGCAGCCTCGTGGGTGTGGGGGGGGCAAACTATGGCTACACCTTC
TRBV7-9	TRBD2	TRBJ2-7	-	CASSPGSGNYEQYF	TGTGCCAGCAGTCCCGGGAGCGGGAACTACGAGCAGTACTTC
TRBV11-3	-	TRBJ2-5	once	CASSLEFRETQYF	TGTGCCAGCAGCTTAGAGTTTCGGGAGACCCAGTACTTC